A single TCR beta chain is shown here with its context. Its specificity is not known. The entry originates in a study of blood T cells in healthy people across ages. A second roughly 6 to 11 cycle PCR used barcoded and J-beta primers. TCRdb re-called the 5' RACE reads with MiXCR, one entry per CDR3 protein. The table includes over 1,500,000 distinct CDR3 sequences, around 42% detected once. J lost 5 bases, V lost 6 bases, and 7 bases had no gene match. Germline V gene data show CDR1 as DFQATT and CDR2 as SNEGSKA (reference sequence). The CDR3 extends over 14 amino acids. Study outcomes and limitations: Nothing was known about donor CMV status, and this possibly confounded expanded clonotype changes.

The chain uses TRBV20-1 and TRBJ2-5; 12 bases line up with TRBD1. Sequenced sample: blood. The source of this sequence is a human donor in good health. This chain's CDR3 is CSAISGTGGETQYF. The CDR3 bases are TGCAGTGCAATCTCCGGGACAGGGGGCGAGACCCAGTACTTC.